This entry concerns a single TCR beta chain. V shed 2 bases and J 1 base; nucleotides not matched to a gene: 9. This CDR3 spans 19 amino acids. CDR1 and CDR2 (germline): LNHNV, YYDKDF (reference sequence). This sample stems from a study of technical replicates of blood from a handful of donors. Clones were read by immunoSEQ multiplex PCR, and TCRdb kept only the in-frame ones, dropping some. The sample lists about 74,000 clones, around 93% occurring once. The sample comprised T cells isolated from PBMCs. The rearrangement joins TRBV15 to TRBJ2-6; TRBD1 agrees at 9 bases. The clonotype originates from a human donor in good health. The CDR3 protein is CATSRHPNRGRSGANVLTF. The CDR3 region has the DNA TGTGCCACCAGCAGACATCCGAACAGGGGGCGATCTGGGGCCAACGTCCTGACTTTC.